This passage covers 3 T cell receptor beta chains from one sample sequenced in a study of T cell responses to AZD1222 COVID-19 vaccine. The repertoire was sequenced with immunoSEQ multiplex PCR; TCRdb's copy has only in-frame clones and lacks some. Of about 150,000 clones in the sample, approximately 89% are singletons; the top ten hold roughly 1.7%. Sequenced material: peripheral blood, taken 28 days after the second AZD1222 dose. The source is an adult who received the AZD1222 COVID-19 vaccine.

The chain is built from TRBV5-1 and TRBJ2-5; unclear D gene. V shed 0 bases and J shed 3 bases, with 12 bases lying between them. Germline assignment: CDR1 SGHRS and CDR2 YFSETQ. This CDR3 region has 15 residues. The CDR3 sequence is CASSLARTAEETQYF. For the CDR3, the DNA is TGCGCCAGCAGCTTGGCCCGGACGGCGGAAGAGACCCAGTACTTC.

This chain uses TRBV2 with TRBJ1-4; no clear D. V was trimmed by 3 bases and J by 7 bases, leaving 12 bases between them. The germline CDR1 and CDR2 sequences are SNHLY and FYNNEI. The CDR3 loop spans 14 amino acids. CDR3 region: CASSEMRAREKLFF. The CDR3 DNA follows: TGTGCCAGCAGTGAGATGAGGGCCCGTGAAAAACTGTTTTTT.

V is TRBV6-2 or TRBV6-3 and J is TRBJ2-7, with TRBD1 matching 7 bases. After removal of 2 bases from V and 3 bases from J, the junction contained 7 bases not matched to a gene. The CDR3 runs to 15 residues. Per germline, CDR1 MNHEY and CDR2 SVGEGT. CDR3 nucleotide sequence: TGTGCCAGCAGTTACGAGGACAGGTGGAACTACGAGCAGTACTTC. It translates to CASSYEDRWNYEQYF.